This TCR beta chain was obtained from a study of T cell responses to AZD1222 COVID-19 vaccine. General study results and limits: The donor cohort was predominantly white British with a female majority, and clonal diversity may have been underestimated. Just 5 to 7 AZD1222 recipients were seropositive at baseline. Breadth and depth of Spike-specific TCRs rose after two AZD1222 doses. A reported finding is that nearly half of spike-specific TCRs target unmutated variant regions.

Turning to this clone: Its antigen is unidentified.

Here immunoSEQ multiplex PCR was the method, and the copy in TCRdb shows in-frame clones only, minus some. The repertoire holds over 110,000 clones, 85% to 95% seen once, with 9% to 15% in the top ten. CDR3 size: 13 residues. V lost 6 bases to trimming and J lost 3 bases, with 12 bases between them. Germline V CDR1 and CDR2: MDHEN, SYDVKM. V is TRBV28 and J is TRBJ2-7, with a tentative D call TRBD2 (5 bases). The sample here was peripheral blood, taken after recovery from COVID-19. The source of this sequence is an adult who had recovered from COVID-19. The CDR3: CASSPGVRYEQYF. CDR3 coding DNA: TGTGCCAGCAGCCCCGGGGTTCGCTACGAGCAGTACTTC.